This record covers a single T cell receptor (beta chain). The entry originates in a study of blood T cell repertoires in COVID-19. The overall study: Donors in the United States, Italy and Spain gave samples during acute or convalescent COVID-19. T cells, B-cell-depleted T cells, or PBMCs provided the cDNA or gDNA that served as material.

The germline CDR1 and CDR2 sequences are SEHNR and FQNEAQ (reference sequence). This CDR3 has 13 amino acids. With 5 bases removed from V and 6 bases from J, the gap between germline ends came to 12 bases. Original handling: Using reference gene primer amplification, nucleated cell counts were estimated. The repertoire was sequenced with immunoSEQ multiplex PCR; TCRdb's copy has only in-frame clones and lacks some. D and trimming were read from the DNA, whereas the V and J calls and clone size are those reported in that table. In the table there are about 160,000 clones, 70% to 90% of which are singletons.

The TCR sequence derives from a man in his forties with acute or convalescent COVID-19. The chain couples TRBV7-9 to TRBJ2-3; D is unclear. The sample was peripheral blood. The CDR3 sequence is CASSPRSEDTQYF. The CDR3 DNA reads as TGTGCCAGCAGCCCCCGGTCGGAGGATACGCAGTATTTT.